Listed below are T cell receptor beta chains from one sample, sequenced in a study of shared clonotypes between healthy human individuals. Assay used: immunoSEQ multiplex PCR; TCRdb lists only in-frame clones, some missing. Of about 2 million clones listed, 90% to 95% are singletons. What was sequenced was naive CD4+ T cells sorted from blood. The source of these receptors is a young man in good health. Each CDR3 is given with its conserved first and last residue. Each record gives: J gene, V gene, D gene, clone size, CDR3 DNA, CDR3 protein. A D gene is named only where the DNA matches it firmly. Clone size is given for some rows only: seen once, a few or many times, or a class if the clone is expanded.

j_call: TRBJ1-3; v_call: TRBV7-8; d_call: .; clone_size: .; cdr3_nt: TGTGCCAGCAGCTTAGGGACTTCTGGAAACACCATATATTTT; cdr3_aa: CASSLGTSGNTIYF
j_call: TRBJ1-5; v_call: TRBV18; d_call: TRBD1; clone_size: .; cdr3_nt: TGTGCCAGCTCACCCATGGGACAGGGGGCAAATCAGCCCCAGCATTTT; cdr3_aa: CASSPMGQGANQPQHF
j_call: TRBJ2-1; v_call: TRBV2; d_call: .; clone_size: .; cdr3_nt: TGTGCCAGCACCCAGGGGCCAAGCTCCTACAATGAGCAGTTCTTC; cdr3_aa: CASTQGPSSYNEQFF
j_call: TRBJ2-1; v_call: TRBV5-4; d_call: .; clone_size: .; cdr3_nt: TGTGCCAGCAGCCGCCGACTAGCAGGGGTACAGAATGAGCAGTTCTTC; cdr3_aa: CASSRRLAGVQNEQFF
j_call: TRBJ2-5; v_call: TRBV5-1; d_call: .; clone_size: .; cdr3_nt: TGCGCCAGCAGCTGGGGGACCAGCTCATTTAAAGAGACCCAGTACTTC; cdr3_aa: CASSWGTSSFKETQYF
j_call: TRBJ1-5; v_call: TRBV5-1; d_call: .; clone_size: .; cdr3_nt: TGCGCCAGCAGCTTGACGGGACTCGAGGAAGGACAGCCCCAGCATTTT; cdr3_aa: CASSLTGLEEGQPQHF
j_call: TRBJ2-1; v_call: TRBV7-9; d_call: TRBD2; clone_size: .; cdr3_nt: TGTGCCAGCAGCCGTAGACTAGCGGAACAGAGCTACAATGAGCAGTTCTTC; cdr3_aa: CASSRRLAEQSYNEQFF
j_call: TRBJ2-5; v_call: TRBV2; d_call: TRBD2; clone_size: .; cdr3_nt: TGTGCCAGCAAATGGGGCGGGGGCCAAGAGACCCAGTACTTC; cdr3_aa: CASKWGGGQETQYF
j_call: TRBJ1-4; v_call: TRBV5-1; d_call: .; clone_size: .; cdr3_nt: TGCGCCAGCAGCTTGGTCCCAGGGGAAAAACTGTTTTTT; cdr3_aa: CASSLVPGEKLFF
j_call: TRBJ2-5; v_call: TRBV7-9; d_call: .; clone_size: .; cdr3_nt: TGTGCCAGCAGCTCACTCCCCCTGGGGTCTGGCCAAGAGACCCAGTACTTC; cdr3_aa: CASSSLPLGSGQETQYF
j_call: TRBJ2-2; v_call: TRBV5-1; d_call: .; clone_size: .; cdr3_nt: TGCGCCAGCAGCTTACGTGGAATCTCCGGGGAGCTGTTTTTT; cdr3_aa: CASSLRGISGELFF
j_call: TRBJ2-3; v_call: TRBV7-2; d_call: .; clone_size: once; cdr3_nt: TGTGCCAGCAGCTTAGGAGTGGGGAGCACAGATACGCAGTATTTT; cdr3_aa: CASSLGVGSTDTQYF
j_call: TRBJ1-5; v_call: TRBV19; d_call: .; clone_size: .; cdr3_nt: TGTGCACTTGGCGCGGGGCTCAATCAGCCCCAGCATTTT; cdr3_aa: CALGAGLNQPQHF
j_call: TRBJ1-1; v_call: TRBV5-1; d_call: .; clone_size: .; cdr3_nt: TGCGCCAGCCGCACTGGGACACCCAACACTGAAGCTTTCTTT; cdr3_aa: CASRTGTPNTEAFF
j_call: TRBJ2-2; v_call: TRBV4-3; d_call: .; clone_size: .; cdr3_nt: TGCGCCAGCAGCCTTTGGTCCTACACCGGGGAGCTGTTTTTT; cdr3_aa: CASSLWSYTGELFF
j_call: TRBJ1-2; v_call: TRBV19; d_call: .; clone_size: once; cdr3_nt: TGTGCCAGTAATCTTCCGGGACCTCAAAACTATGGCTACACCTTC; cdr3_aa: CASNLPGPQNYGYTF
j_call: TRBJ1-6; v_call: TRBV9; d_call: .; clone_size: .; cdr3_nt: TGTGCCAGCAGCGCTGAAAATTCACCCCTCCACTTT; cdr3_aa: CASSAENSPLHF
j_call: TRBJ2-7; v_call: TRBV18; d_call: .; clone_size: .; cdr3_nt: TGTGCCAGCTCACCCGGTCGAGAGCAGTACTTC; cdr3_aa: CASSPGREQYF
j_call: TRBJ1-2; v_call: TRBV5-1; d_call: TRBD1; clone_size: .; cdr3_nt: TGCGCCAGCAGCTATGGACAGGGAGTCTATGGCTACACCTTC; cdr3_aa: CASSYGQGVYGYTF
j_call: TRBJ2-2; v_call: TRBV5-1; d_call: .; clone_size: once; cdr3_nt: TGCGCCAGCAGCTTAGAGACTGGCAACACCGGGGAGCTGTTTTTT; cdr3_aa: CASSLETGNTGELFF
j_call: TRBJ1-2; v_call: TRBV5-1; d_call: .; clone_size: .; cdr3_nt: TGCGCCAGCAGCGACGACAGCTTGGGCTACACCTTC; cdr3_aa: CASSDDSLGYTF
j_call: TRBJ1-6; v_call: TRBV7-9; d_call: TRBD1; clone_size: .; cdr3_nt: TGTGCCAGCAGCTTACAGGGGGCCCCGGGACCCCTCCACTTT; cdr3_aa: CASSLQGAPGPLHF
j_call: TRBJ1-1; v_call: TRBV30; d_call: TRBD1; clone_size: .; cdr3_nt: TGTGCCTGGAGTGACTTGACAGGGGTTGGTTTTTCGGCTTTCTTT; cdr3_aa: CAWSDLTGVGFSAFF
j_call: TRBJ1-2; v_call: TRBV11-2; d_call: TRBD1; clone_size: .; cdr3_nt: TGTGCCAGCAGCATTCTTCCGGGACAGGGGATGAGGGGCTACACCTTC; cdr3_aa: CASSILPGQGMRGYTF
j_call: TRBJ2-4; v_call: TRBV29-1; d_call: .; clone_size: .; cdr3_nt: TGCAGCGTTGATATAGGGGGGAGGGCCAAAAACATTCAGTACTTC; cdr3_aa: CSVDIGGRAKNIQYF
j_call: TRBJ2-7; v_call: TRBV28; d_call: TRBD2; clone_size: .; cdr3_nt: TGTGCCAGCCTAGCCCCGCGGGGGGGCGGTTACGAGCAGTACTTC; cdr3_aa: CASLAPRGGGYEQYF
j_call: TRBJ2-7; v_call: TRBV7-9; d_call: .; clone_size: .; cdr3_nt: TGTGCCAGCAGCTTAGGTCGGGGTATCCACGAGCAGTACTTC; cdr3_aa: CASSLGRGIHEQYF
j_call: TRBJ1-1; v_call: TRBV18; d_call: .; clone_size: .; cdr3_nt: TGTGCCAGCTCAGCCTTGGCGGGGGCGATGGCTTTCTTT; cdr3_aa: CASSALAGAMAFF
j_call: TRBJ2-5; v_call: TRBV7-2; d_call: TRBD1; clone_size: .; cdr3_nt: TGTGCCAGCAGCTTAGTGGGACAGTCCCAAGAGACCCAGTACTTC; cdr3_aa: CASSLVGQSQETQYF